What follows is one T cell receptor beta chain and its context. Its antigen is currently unknown. The Oncomine TCR Beta short-read assay was applied to DNA of cultured CD4+ T cells. Genomic DNA was extracted from cultured CD4+ T cells. TCRdb re-derived calls from the PCR reads in MiXCR, one entry per CDR3 protein. The sample contains approximately 10,000 distinct CDR3 sequences, just over 70% of which appear only once. The data were obtained in a study of vaccination and CD4 T cells after COVID-19. Specified treatment: approximately 9-day PBMC culture with coronavirus spike peptide pools or control peptides (ViraFEST assay). The CDR3 loop spans 16 amino acids. Trimming took off 6 bases at V and 2 bases at J, with 18 bases between the two ends. Germline loops: CDR1 MNHEY, CDR2 SVGEGT.

The chain is built from TRBV6-2 or TRBV6-3 and TRBJ2-3, with unresolved D. Sequencing input: CD4+ T cells from blood, cultured in vitro. This receptor was identified in a human donor who had recovered from COVID-19. CDR3 in amino acids: CASSPWQGRTTDTQYF. DNA of the CDR3: TGTGCCAGCAGCCCGTGGCAAGGAAGGACCACAGATACGCAGTATTTT.